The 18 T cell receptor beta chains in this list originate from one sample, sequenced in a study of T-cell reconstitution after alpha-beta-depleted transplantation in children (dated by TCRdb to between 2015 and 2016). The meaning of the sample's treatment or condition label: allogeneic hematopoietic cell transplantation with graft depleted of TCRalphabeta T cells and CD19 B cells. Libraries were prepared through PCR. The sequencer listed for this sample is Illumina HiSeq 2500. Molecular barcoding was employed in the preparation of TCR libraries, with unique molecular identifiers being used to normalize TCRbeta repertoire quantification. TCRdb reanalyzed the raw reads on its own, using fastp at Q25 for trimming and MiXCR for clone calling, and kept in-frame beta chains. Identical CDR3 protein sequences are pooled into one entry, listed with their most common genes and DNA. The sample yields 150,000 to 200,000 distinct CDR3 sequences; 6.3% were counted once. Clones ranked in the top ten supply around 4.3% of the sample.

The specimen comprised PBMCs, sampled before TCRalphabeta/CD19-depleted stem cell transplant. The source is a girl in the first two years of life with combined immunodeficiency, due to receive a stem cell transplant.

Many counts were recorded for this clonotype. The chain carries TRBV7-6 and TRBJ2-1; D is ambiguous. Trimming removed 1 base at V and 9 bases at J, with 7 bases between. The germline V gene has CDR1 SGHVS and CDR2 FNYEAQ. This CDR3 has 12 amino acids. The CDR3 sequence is CASSLVSSEQFF. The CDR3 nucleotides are TGTGCCAGCAGCTTAGTGAGCAGTGAGCAGTTCTTC.

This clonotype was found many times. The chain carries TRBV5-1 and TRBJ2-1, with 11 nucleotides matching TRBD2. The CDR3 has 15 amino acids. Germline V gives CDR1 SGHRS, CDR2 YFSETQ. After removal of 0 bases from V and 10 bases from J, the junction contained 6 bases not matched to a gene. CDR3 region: CASSLGSGGAGEQFF. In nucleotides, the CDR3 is TGCGCCAGCAGCTTGGGTAGCGGGGGGGCAGGAGAGCAGTTCTTC.

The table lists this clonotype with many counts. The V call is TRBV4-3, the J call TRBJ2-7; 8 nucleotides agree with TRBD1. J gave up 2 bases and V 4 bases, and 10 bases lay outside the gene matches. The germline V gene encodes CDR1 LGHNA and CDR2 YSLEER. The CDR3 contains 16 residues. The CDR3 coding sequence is TGCGCCAGCAGCCTATTAGACAGGGGAACTACCTACGAGCAGTACTTC. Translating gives CASSLLDRGTTYEQYF.

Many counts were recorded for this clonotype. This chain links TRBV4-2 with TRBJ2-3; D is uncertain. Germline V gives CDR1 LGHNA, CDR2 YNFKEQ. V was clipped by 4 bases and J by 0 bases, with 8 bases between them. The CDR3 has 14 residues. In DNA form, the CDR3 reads TGTGCCAGCAGCCCCGACCGGAGCACAGATACGCAGTATTTT. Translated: CASSPDRSTDTQYF.

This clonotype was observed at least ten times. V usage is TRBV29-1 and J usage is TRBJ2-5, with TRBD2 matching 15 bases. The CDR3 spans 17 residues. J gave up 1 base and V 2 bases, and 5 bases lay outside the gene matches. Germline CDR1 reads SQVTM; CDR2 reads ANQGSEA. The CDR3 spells CSVESGTSGRPQETQYF. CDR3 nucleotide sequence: TGCAGCGTTGAATCCGGGACTAGCGGGAGGCCCCAAGAGACCCAGTACTTC.

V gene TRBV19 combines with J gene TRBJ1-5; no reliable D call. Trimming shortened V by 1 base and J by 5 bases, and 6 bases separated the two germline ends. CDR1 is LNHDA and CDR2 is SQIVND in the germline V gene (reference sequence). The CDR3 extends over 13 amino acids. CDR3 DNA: TGTGCCAGTAGTATAGTCTACGATCAGCCCCAGCATTTT. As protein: CASSIVYDQPQHF.

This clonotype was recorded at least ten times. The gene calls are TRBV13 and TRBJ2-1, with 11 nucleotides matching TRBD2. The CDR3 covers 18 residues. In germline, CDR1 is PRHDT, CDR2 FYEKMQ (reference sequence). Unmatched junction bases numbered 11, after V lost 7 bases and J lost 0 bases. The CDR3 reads CASTPWGLADPSYNEQFF. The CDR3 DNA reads TGTGCCAGCACCCCGTGGGGACTAGCGGATCCCTCCTACAATGAGCAGTTCTTC.

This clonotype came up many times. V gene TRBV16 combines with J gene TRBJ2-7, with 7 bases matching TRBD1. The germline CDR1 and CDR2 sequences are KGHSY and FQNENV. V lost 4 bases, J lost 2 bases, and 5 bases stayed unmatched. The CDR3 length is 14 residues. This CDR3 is CASSRQGPTYEQYF. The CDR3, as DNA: TGTGCCAGCAGCCGACAGGGCCCTACCTACGAGCAGTACTTC. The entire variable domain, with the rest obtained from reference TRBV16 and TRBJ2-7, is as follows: GEEVAQTPKHLVRGEGQKAKLYCAPIKGHSYVFWYQQVLKNEFKFLISFQNENVFDETGMPKERFSAKCLPNSPCSLEIQATKLEDSAVYFCASSRQGPTYEQYFGPGTRLTVT.

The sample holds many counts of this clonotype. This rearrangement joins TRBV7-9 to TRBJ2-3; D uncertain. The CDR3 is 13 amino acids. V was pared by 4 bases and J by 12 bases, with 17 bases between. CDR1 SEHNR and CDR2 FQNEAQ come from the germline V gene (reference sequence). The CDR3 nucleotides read TGTGCCAGCAGCTCACCCCCCGAGGCTACTCAGTATTTT. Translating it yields CASSSPPEATQYF.

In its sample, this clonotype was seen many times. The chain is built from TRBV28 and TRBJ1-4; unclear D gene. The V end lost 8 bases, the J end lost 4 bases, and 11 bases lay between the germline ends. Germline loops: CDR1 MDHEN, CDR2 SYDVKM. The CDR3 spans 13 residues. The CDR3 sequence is CASLAYNNEKLFF. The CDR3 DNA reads TGTGCCAGCCTAGCCTACAATAATGAAAAACTGTTTTTT.

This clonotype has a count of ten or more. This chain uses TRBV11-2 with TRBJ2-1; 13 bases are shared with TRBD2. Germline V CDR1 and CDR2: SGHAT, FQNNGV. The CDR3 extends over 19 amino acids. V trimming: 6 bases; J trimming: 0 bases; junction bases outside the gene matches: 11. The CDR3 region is CASRRIGTSGIYSYNEQFF. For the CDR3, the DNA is TGTGCCAGCAGACGGATCGGGACTAGCGGGATTTACTCCTACAATGAGCAGTTCTTC.

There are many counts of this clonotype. DNA of the CDR3: TGTGCCAGCCAACCTTTCGTTGGGACAGCTAGCGGAGGTACGCAGTATTTT. Protein sequence: CASQPFVGTASGGTQYF. The chain employs TRBV27 and TRBJ2-3, with D perhaps matching TRBD1 or TRBD2 (7 bases each). This CDR3 spans 17 amino acids. Trimming removed 8 bases at V and 8 bases at J, with 29 bases between. The germline CDR1 and CDR2 sequences are MNHEY and SMNVEV (reference sequence).

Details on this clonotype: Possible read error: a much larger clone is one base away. The CDR3 nucleotides are TGTTCCAGCAGCTTAGTTAAGGTGCAGTATTTT. Translation gives CSSSLVKVQYF. The V and J genes are TRBV7-9 and TRBJ2-3; D is undetermined. Germline assignment: CDR1 SEHNR and CDR2 FQNEAQ (reference sequence). The CDR3 sequence is 11 residues long.

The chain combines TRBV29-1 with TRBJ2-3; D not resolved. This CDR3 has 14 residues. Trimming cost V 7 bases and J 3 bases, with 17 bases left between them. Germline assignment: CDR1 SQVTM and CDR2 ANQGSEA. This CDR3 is CSALLLARTDTQYF. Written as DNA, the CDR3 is TGCAGCGCCCTCCTATTAGCTAGAACAGATACGCAGTATTTT.

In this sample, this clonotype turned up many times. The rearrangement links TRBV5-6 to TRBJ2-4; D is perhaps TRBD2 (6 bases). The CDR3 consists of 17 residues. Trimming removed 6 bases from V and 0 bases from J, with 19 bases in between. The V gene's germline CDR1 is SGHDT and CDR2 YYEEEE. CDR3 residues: CASTPGRTRLAKNIQYF. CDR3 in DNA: TGTGCCAGCACCCCCGGGAGAACCAGACTAGCCAAAAACATTCAGTACTTC.

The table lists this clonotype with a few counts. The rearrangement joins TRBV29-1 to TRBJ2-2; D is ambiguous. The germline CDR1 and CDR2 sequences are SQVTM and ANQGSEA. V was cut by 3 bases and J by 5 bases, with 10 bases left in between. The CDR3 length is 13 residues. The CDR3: CSVDGVGTGELFF. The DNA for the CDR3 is TGCAGCGTTGATGGTGTGGGGACCGGGGAGCTGTTTTTT.

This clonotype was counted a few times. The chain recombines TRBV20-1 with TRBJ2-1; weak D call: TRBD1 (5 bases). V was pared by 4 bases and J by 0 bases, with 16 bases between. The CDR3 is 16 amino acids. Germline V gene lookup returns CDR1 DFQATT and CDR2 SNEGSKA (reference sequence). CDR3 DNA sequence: TGCAGTGCTAATGGGGCGAATTCGCGCTCCTACAATGAGCAGTTCTTC. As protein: CSANGANSRSYNEQFF.

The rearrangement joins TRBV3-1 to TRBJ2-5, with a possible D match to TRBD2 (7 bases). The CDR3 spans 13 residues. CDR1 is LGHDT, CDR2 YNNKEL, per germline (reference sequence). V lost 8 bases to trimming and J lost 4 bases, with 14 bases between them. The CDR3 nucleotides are TGTGCCAGCGGGGGGGCCTCCGGAGAGACCCAGTACTTC. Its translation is CASGGASGETQYF.